Each of the 28 T cell receptor beta chains below was sequenced from the same sample in a study of blood T cell repertoires in COVID-19. Libraries were prepared by immunoSEQ multiplex PCR; TCRdb keeps only in-frame clonotypes and omits some of them. Here the sample spans hundreds of thousands of clones, around 87% being singletons. The sequenced sample was PBMCs or T cells enriched from blood (not recorded which). These receptors originate from a woman under 30 with acute COVID-19.

The J gene is TRBJ2-1, the V gene TRBV6-5; TRBD2 aligns across 11 bases. The CDR3 loop spans 14 amino acids. Trimming took 5 bases from V and 6 from J; bases not matched to a gene: 3. CDR1 and CDR2 (germline): MNHEY, SVGAGI. The CDR3 spells CASSRLAGFNEQFF. CDR3 DNA sequence: TGTGCCAGCAGTAGACTAGCGGGATTCAATGAGCAGTTCTTC.

As regards this clone: In the same sample, other DNA sequences code for this CDR3. This rearrangement joins TRBV18 to TRBJ1-5; the match to TRBD1 covers 9 bases. V lost 4 bases to trimming and J lost 3 bases; unmatched junction nucleotides: 4. CDR1 and CDR2 (germline): KGHSH, LQKENI. The CDR3 covers 15 residues. The CDR3 coding sequence is TGTGCCAGCTCACGAGGACAGGGGAACAATCAGCCCCAGCATTTT. Protein product: CASSRGQGNNQPQHF.

This chain joins TRBV4-1 and TRBJ2-1, with 9 bases identical to TRBD2. The germline gives CDR1 MGHRA, CDR2 YSYEKL. The CDR3 has 18 residues. With 3 bases clipped from V and 4 bases from J, the junction kept 13 bases outside the gene matches. The CDR3 sequence: CASSHLGLAATTYNEQFF. DNA of the CDR3: TGCGCCAGCAGCCATTTGGGACTAGCAGCGACCACGTACAATGAGCAGTTCTTC.

This clone has just a few counts. The sample has other DNA sequences that encode this CDR3 too. The V call is TRBV5-1, the J call TRBJ2-3; D may be TRBD2 (6 bases). The CDR3 runs 16 residues. Between the trimmed V and J ends, which lost 0 bases and 4 bases, there was a span of 15 bases. Per germline, CDR1 SGHRS and CDR2 YFSETQ. CDR3 residues: CASSLGGGGAADTQYF. The CDR3 DNA reads as TGCGCCAGCAGCTTGGGGGGTGGAGGGGCCGCAGATACGCAGTATTTT.

The chain joins TRBV9 to TRBJ1-5; D is undetermined. Per the germline V gene, CDR1 is SGDLS and CDR2 is YYNGEE. V was pared by 3 bases and J by 6 bases, with 10 bases between. CDR3 size: 13 residues. The CDR3 DNA reads TGTGCCAGCAGCGCCTCCCCCGGTCAGCCCCAGCATTTT. It is translated as CASSASPGQPQHF. Variable domain in full (rest from reference TRBV9 and TRBJ1-5): DSGVTQTPKHLITATGQRVTLRCSPRSGDLSVYWYQQSLDQGLQFLIQYYNGEERAKGNILERFSAQQFPDLHSELNLSSLELGDSALYFCASSASPGQPQHFGDGTRLSIL.

This clone was seen just once. This chain connects TRBV12-3 or TRBV12-4 to TRBJ1-2; D call uncertain. The germline V and J ends were trimmed by 1 base and 5 bases, with 5 bases remaining between them. This CDR3 is built from 12 residues. The CDR3 sequence: CASSLDYYGYTF. The CDR3 DNA reads TGTGCCAGCAGTTTAGATTATTATGGCTACACCTTC.

The V call is TRBV7-9, the J call TRBJ2-5, with 13 bases identical to TRBD2. Per the germline V gene, CDR1 is SEHNR and CDR2 is FQNEAQ (reference sequence). The CDR3 spans 16 residues. Unmatched junction bases numbered 7, after V lost 4 bases and J lost 5 bases. As DNA, the CDR3 is TGTGCCAGCAGCTACGGACTAGCGGGAGTAGGGGAGACCCAGTACTTC. Protein product: CASSYGLAGVGETQYF.

V usage is TRBV27 and J usage is TRBJ2-3; 9 positions match TRBD1. The CDR3 loop spans 15 amino acids. Germline V gives CDR1 MNHEY, CDR2 SMNVEV (reference sequence). The J segment lost 3 bases and the V segment lost 5 bases, leaving 6 bases of the junction unmatched. DNA for the CDR3: TGTGCCAGCAGTACGGGGACAGGGCGGACAGATACGCAGTATTTT. Amino acid sequence: CASSTGTGRTDTQYF.

The chain links TRBV11-2 to TRBJ2-1, with no clear D. The CDR3 is made up of 13 amino acids. Looked up from germline, CDR1 is SGHAT and CDR2 is FQNNGV. V was pared by 1 base and J by 7 bases, with 8 bases between. The CDR3 sequence is CASSLGFRNEQFF. CDR3 nucleotides: TGTGCCAGCAGCTTAGGATTTCGGAATGAGCAGTTCTTC.

The gene calls are TRBV27 and TRBJ1-5, with a tentative D call TRBD1 (6 bases). V lost 5 bases, J lost 4 bases, and 15 bases lay in between. The CDR3 has 15 residues. Looked up from germline, CDR1 is MNHEY and CDR2 is SMNVEV (reference sequence). The CDR3 spells CASSASTGGNQPQHF. The CDR3 DNA sequence: TGTGCCAGCAGTGCCTCGACAGGAGGTAATCAGCCCCAGCATTTT.

The chain uses TRBV9 and TRBJ2-7; a weak D match, TRBD1 (5 bases). Trimming cost V 0 bases and J 0 bases, with 16 bases left between them. CDR1 is SGDLS and CDR2 is YYNGEE in the germline V gene. This CDR3 spans 17 amino acids. CDR3 sequence reads: CASSVAGGDSPSYEQYF. CDR3 nucleotide sequence: TGTGCCAGCAGCGTAGCGGGTGGCGACAGTCCCTCCTACGAGCAGTACTTC.

The chain has TRBV7-3 and TRBJ2-1; 11 bases align to TRBD2. CDR3 length: 16 amino acids. CDR1 and CDR2 from the germline V gene are SGHTA and FQGTGA. J was trimmed by 9 bases and V by 1 base; bases with no gene match: 8. The CDR3 sequence: CASSLKPTSGIIEQFF. The CDR3 region has the DNA TGTGCCAGCAGCTTAAAGCCGACTAGCGGGATTATTGAGCAGTTCTTC. Complete variable domain (other parts from reference TRBV7-3 and TRBJ2-1): GAGVSQTPSNKVTEKGKYVELRCDPISGHTALYWYRQSLGQGPEFLIYFQGTGAADDSGLPNDRFFAVRPEGSVSTLKIQRTERGDSAVYLCASSLKPTSGIIEQFFGPGTRLTVL.

The J gene is TRBJ2-1, the V gene TRBV27, with 11 positions matching TRBD2. Germline loops: CDR1 MNHEY, CDR2 SMNVEV (reference sequence). Trimming took 2 bases from V and 7 from J; bases not matched to a gene: 7. The CDR3 sequence is 16 residues long. The CDR3: CASSLIAGGPGNEQFF. CDR3 DNA sequence: TGTGCCAGCAGTTTAATAGCGGGAGGGCCGGGTAATGAGCAGTTCTTC.

The chain links TRBV6-1 to TRBJ2-7; unclear D gene. This CDR3 spans 14 amino acids. V lost 3 bases, J lost 0 bases, and 9 bases lay in between. In germline, CDR1 is MNHNS, CDR2 SASEGT. The DNA of the CDR3 is TGTGCCAGCAGTGAGGCAGCGAACTCCTACGAGCAGTACTTC. It yields the protein CASSEAANSYEQYF.

The V call is TRBV10-1, the J call TRBJ1-2, with 7 bases lining up with TRBD1. The CDR3 extends over 15 amino acids. CDR1 and CDR2 from the germline V gene are WNHNN and SYGVQD (reference sequence). The ends lost 10 bases at V and 0 bases at J; junction bases unmatched: 11. The CDR3 sequence: CATYGTEDPNYGYTF. CDR3 coding DNA: TGCGCCACCTACGGGACAGAGGATCCTAACTATGGCTACACCTTC.

The chain uses TRBV27 and TRBJ2-3, with 11 nucleotides matching TRBD2. Trimming removed 3 bases from V and 2 bases from J; junction bases left unmatched: 10. The length of the CDR3 is 18 residues. CDR1 is MNHEY, CDR2 SMNVEV, per germline (reference sequence). CDR3 nucleotide sequence: TGTGCCAGCAGTTTCCGATTAGCGGGAGGGGGACCCACAGATACGCAGTATTTT. This gives the protein CASSFRLAGGGPTDTQYF.

The rearrangement joins TRBV29-1 to TRBJ1-1; D is possibly TRBD1 (5 bases). From germline, CDR1 is SQVTM and CDR2 ANQGSEA. V shed 4 bases and J shed 5 bases, with 20 bases lying between them. This CDR3 comprises 15 residues. CDR3 sequence reads: CSVGAPRRGLTEAFF. As DNA, the CDR3 is TGCAGCGTTGGTGCCCCTAGGAGGGGTTTAACTGAAGCTTTCTTT.

This rearrangement joins TRBV28 to TRBJ1-4, with 9 bases lining up with TRBD1. Germline V gives CDR1 MDHEN, CDR2 SYDVKM. This CDR3 spans 13 amino acids. The junction had 5 bases not matched to a gene; V was cut back by 8 bases and J by 7 bases. The CDR3 reads CASGQGMGEKLFF. DNA of the CDR3: TGTGCCAGCGGACAGGGGATGGGTGAAAAACTGTTTTTT.

The genes are TRBV12-5 and TRBJ2-7; 9 bases align to TRBD2. The germline V gene has CDR1 LGHNT and CDR2 FRNRAP. V dropped 5 bases and J dropped 5; count of bases not matched to a gene: 7. The CDR3 has 14 residues. The CDR3 nucleotides read TGTGCTAGTGGTGGACTAGCGCTTGTGCACGAGCAGTACTTC. It is translated as CASGGLALVHEQYF.

The chain is built from TRBV19 and TRBJ1-2; the match to TRBD1 covers 7 bases. This CDR3 contains 14 residues. CDR1 LNHDA and CDR2 SQIVND come from the germline V gene (reference sequence). Losses at the gene ends were 5 bases for V and 4 bases for J; bases not matched to a gene: 7. The CDR3 DNA reads TGTGCCAGTAGTGTTATGGAGGGGGCCTATGGCTACACCTTC. This encodes CASSVMEGAYGYTF.

The genes are TRBV7-2 and TRBJ2-7, with TRBD1 identical over 10 bases. CDR3 length: 15 amino acids. Looked up from germline, CDR1 is SGHTA and CDR2 is FQGNSA. With V trimmed by 3 bases and J by 7 bases, 9 bases remained unmatched. This chain's CDR3 is CASSFQTGGAREQYF. In DNA form, the CDR3 reads TGTGCCAGCAGCTTTCAGACAGGGGGCGCGAGGGAGCAGTACTTC. Looking up the rest from reference TRBV7-2 and TRBJ2-7 gives the full variable domain: GAGVSQSPSNKVTEKGKDVELRCDPISGHTALYWYRQSLGQGLEFLIYFQGNSAPDKSGLPSDRFSAERTGGSVSTLTIQRTQQEDSAVYLCASSFQTGGAREQYFGPGTRLTVT.

The chain employs TRBV2 and TRBJ2-7, with D possibly being TRBD1 (5 bases). In germline, CDR1 is SNHLY, CDR2 FYNNEI. This CDR3 comprises 12 residues. V was shortened by 5 bases and J by 3 bases, with 8 bases between the two germline ends. CDR3 in amino acids: CASSSGFYEQYF. The CDR3 DNA sequence: TGTGCCAGCAGTTCAGGGTTCTACGAGCAGTACTTC.

V gene TRBV28 combines with J gene TRBJ1-5, with TRBD1 matching 10 bases. Looked up from germline, CDR1 is MDHEN and CDR2 is SYDVKM. The CDR3 loop spans 16 amino acids. Unmatched junction bases numbered 5, after V lost 2 bases and J lost 4 bases. CDR3 DNA: TGTGCCAGCAGTTTACGGGACAGGGGACCGAATCAGCCCCAGCATTTT. The encoded protein is CASSLRDRGPNQPQHF.

This clone appeared once. The chain uses TRBV19 and TRBJ2-5, with 10 bases identical to TRBD2. Losses at the gene ends were 1 base for V and 5 bases for J; bases not matched to a gene: 4. The length of the CDR3 is 15 residues. Germline loops: CDR1 LNHDA, CDR2 SQIVND (reference sequence). This chain's CDR3 is CASSIVTSGKETQYF. The CDR3 DNA reads TGTGCCAGTAGTATAGTAACTAGCGGGAAGGAGACCCAGTACTTC.

In the case of this clone: Other DNA sequences in the same sample also yield this CDR3. The V call is TRBV7-9, the J call TRBJ2-5; D is ambiguous. Trimming shortened V by 4 bases and J by 2 bases, and 2 bases separated the two germline ends. The CDR3 covers 11 residues. Per germline, CDR1 SEHNR and CDR2 FQNEAQ (reference sequence). In DNA form, the CDR3 reads TGTGCCAGCAGCTCACAAGAGACCCAGTACTTC. As protein: CASSSQETQYF.

The chain couples TRBV30 to TRBJ2-1; 14 nucleotides align to TRBD2. The J segment lost 8 bases and the V segment lost 2 bases, leaving 11 bases of the junction unmatched. Germline V gene data show CDR1 as GTSNPN and CDR2 as SVGIG (reference sequence). This CDR3 comprises 17 residues. The CDR3 sequence: CAWSSQPTSGRGYEQFF. The CDR3, as DNA: TGTGCCTGGAGTTCGCAACCGACTAGCGGGAGGGGATATGAGCAGTTCTTC.

The chain couples TRBV14 to TRBJ2-1, with 7 bases fitting TRBD2. J lost 0 bases, V lost 3 bases, and 5 bases had no gene match. The germline V gene has CDR1 SGHDN and CDR2 FVKESK. The CDR3 spans 16 residues. The CDR3 DNA sequence: TGTGCCAGCAGCCACACTGGGGGGGTCTCCTACAATGAGCAGTTCTTC. This gives the protein CASSHTGGVSYNEQFF.

J is TRBJ2-1 and V is TRBV20-1, with D uncertain. Looked up from germline, CDR1 is DFQATT and CDR2 is SNEGSKA (reference sequence). The CDR3 consists of 11 residues. The V and J ends lost 4 bases and 8 bases respectively, with 9 bases between them. CDR3 sequence (DNA): TGCAGTGCTATCTCGGTATATGAGCAGTTCTTC. Translation gives CSAISVYEQFF.